Below are 16 T cell receptor beta chains sequenced from a single sample in a study of cytomegalovirus exposure and HLA in healthy donors. Primers for the PCR totalled 60 Vbeta and 13 Jbeta. Method: immunoSEQ multiplex PCR; TCRdb's copy keeps in-frame clones and lacks some. The repertoire consists of 85,000 to 130,000 clones, with about three quarters occurring once and the leading ten covering roughly 0.79%. Material for sequencing was PBMCs. The receptors stem from a boy between 10 and 17 years old in good health and CMV-seronegative.

This clone was seen once. This sequence joins TRBV9 and TRBJ2-1, with D perhaps matching TRBD1 (6 bases). Trimming removed 0 bases from V and 7 bases from J, with 20 bases in between. The CDR3 length is 17 residues. CDR1 is SGDLS and CDR2 is YYNGEE in the germline V gene. The chain's CDR3 is CASSVGGGGAYKNEQFF. CDR3 DNA sequence: TGTGCCAGCAGCGTAGGAGGTGGGGGCGCGTATAAGAATGAGCAGTTCTTC.

The gene calls are TRBV19 and TRBJ1-5; 8 bases agree with TRBD1. V shed 7 bases, J shed 6 bases, and the junction held 5 bases outside the gene matches. The CDR3 has 13 residues. CDR1 and CDR2 from the germline V gene are LNHDA and SQIVND (reference sequence). CDR3 residues: CASTETGVQPQHF. The CDR3 nucleotides read TGTGCCAGTACCGAGACAGGGGTTCAGCCCCAGCATTTT.

The chain is built from TRBV7-8 and TRBJ2-7; TRBD1 matches 9 bases. Trimming at V came to 6 bases and at J to 6 bases, leaving 15 bases not matched to a gene. The length of the CDR3 is 16 residues. Germline values: CDR1 SGHVS, CDR2 FQNEAQ. The CDR3 here is CASRWGQGVMFGEQYF. The CDR3 DNA is TGTGCCAGCAGATGGGGACAGGGTGTTATGTTTGGCGAGCAGTACTTC.

The chain carries TRBV7-2 and TRBJ1-1; D is unclear. Germline CDR1 and CDR2: SGHTA and FQGNSA. CDR3 length: 13 residues. Trimming stripped 2 bases from V and 1 base from J, with 5 bases between. CDR3 amino acids: CASSLTGNTEAFF. In DNA form, the CDR3 reads TGTGCCAGCAGCTTAACGGGGAACACTGAAGCTTTCTTT.

A note on this clone: Other DNA sequences in this specimen translate into the identical CDR3. This rearrangement joins TRBV6-5 to TRBJ1-2, with 8 bases matching TRBD1. Germline lookup yields CDR1 MNHEY and CDR2 SVGAGI. This CDR3 spans 12 amino acids. V lost 8 bases, J lost 5 bases, and 4 bases stayed unmatched. The CDR3 loop reads CASLGQGYGYTF. The CDR3 DNA sequence: TGTGCCAGCCTAGGACAGGGTTATGGCTACACCTTC.

The chain joins TRBV25-1 to TRBJ2-1, with D tentatively TRBD1 (6 bases). The V gene's germline CDR1 is MGHDK and CDR2 SYGVNS. Deletions cut 6 bases from V and 5 bases from J, with 17 bases between. The length of the CDR3 is 15 residues. CDR3 sequence: CASSAVRGGHNEQFF. CDR3 in DNA: TGTGCCAGCAGCGCAGTCAGAGGGGGACACAATGAGCAGTTCTTC.

For the CDR3, the DNA is TGCGCCAGCAGCTGGGACAGGGCGTCGAATTCACCCCTCCACTTT. As protein: CASSWDRASNSPLHF. The J gene is TRBJ1-6, the V gene TRBV5-1, with TRBD1 matching 9 bases. The CDR3 extends over 15 amino acids. Germline assignment: CDR1 SGHRS and CDR2 YFSETQ. The V and J ends lost 3 bases and 7 bases, in that order; junction bases with no gene match: 5.

The J gene is TRBJ2-1, the V gene TRBV9, with TRBD2 matching 7 bases. Germline V gene sequence: CDR1 SGDLS, CDR2 YYNGEE. Losses at the gene ends were 0 bases for V and 3 bases for J; bases not matched to a gene: 3. This CDR3 has 15 amino acids. In DNA form, the CDR3 reads TGTGCCAGCAGCGTAGGCAGCGGGGTCTACAATGAGCAGTTCTTC. Protein: CASSVGSGVYNEQFF.

This clone appeared once. The chain combines TRBV28 with TRBJ1-5; 10 bases agree with TRBD1. This CDR3 contains 16 residues. J was trimmed by 2 bases and V by 3 bases; bases with no gene match: 4. CDR1 and CDR2 (germline): MDHEN, SYDVKM. This CDR3 reads CASSFDGTGGNQPQHF. Written as DNA, the CDR3 is TGTGCCAGCAGTTTCGACGGGACAGGGGGCAATCAGCCCCAGCATTTT.

The chain joins TRBV4-1 to TRBJ2-3, with 13 bases fitting TRBD2. V lost 4 bases to trimming and J lost 15 bases; unmatched junction nucleotides: 13. CDR1 is MGHRA, CDR2 YSYEKL, per germline. The CDR3 runs to 15 residues. In nucleotides, the CDR3 is TGCGCCAGCAGCCCGACTAGCGGGAGGAACGGGAAAATCTATTTT. It codes for CASSPTSGRNGKIYF.

J is TRBJ1-3 and V is TRBV2; the D gene is possibly TRBD1 (5 bases). This CDR3 has 17 residues. Germline CDR1 reads SNHLY; CDR2 reads FYNNEI. V lost 5 bases and J lost 1, with 18 bases in between. CDR3 in amino acids: CASSRRGVGFSGNTIYF. For the CDR3, the DNA is TGTGCCAGCAGTAGGCGGGGGGTTGGGTTTTCTGGAAACACCATATATTTT. Full variable domain (outside the CDR3, taken from reference TRBV2 and TRBJ1-3): EPEVTQTPSHQVTQMGQEVILRCVPISNHLYFYWYRQILGQKVEFLVSFYNNEISEKSEIFDDQFSVERPDGSNFTLKIRSTKLEDSAMYFCASSRRGVGFSGNTIYFGEGSWLTVV.

The V gene is TRBV10-3, the J gene TRBJ2-5; TRBD1 is a possible D gene (6 bases). CDR3 length: 13 residues. Germline V gene lookup returns CDR1 ENHRY and CDR2 SYGVKD. Trimming shortened V by 5 bases and J by 0 bases, and 7 bases separated the two germline ends. The chain's CDR3 is CAISWTDQETQYF. CDR3 DNA: TGTGCCATCAGTTGGACAGACCAAGAGACCCAGTACTTC.

V usage is TRBV25-1 and J usage is TRBJ1-6; possibly TRBD1 for D (5 bases). Trimming shortened V by 4 bases and J by 10 bases, and 11 bases separated the two germline ends. The germline CDR1 and CDR2 sequences are MGHDK and SYGVNS. This CDR3 has 13 residues. The CDR3 region is CASSARQPSPLHF. Written as DNA, the CDR3 is TGTGCCAGCAGTGCCCGACAGCCCTCACCCCTCCACTTT.

This clone was seen a handful of times. The chain couples TRBV25-1 to TRBJ2-7; 9 bases line up with TRBD1. CDR1 is MGHDK, CDR2 SYGVNS, per germline. CDR3 size: 15 residues. Losses at the gene ends were 2 bases for V and 3 bases for J; bases not matched to a gene: 5. In DNA, the CDR3 is TGTGCCAGCAGTGAACCTCGACAGGGGGACTACGAGCAGTACTTC. This codes for CASSEPRQGDYEQYF.

This chain uses TRBV30 with TRBJ1-4, with 8 positions matching TRBD1. Unmatched junction bases numbered 5, after V lost 0 bases and J lost 8 bases. CDR1 and CDR2 (germline): GTSNPN, SVGIG (reference sequence). The CDR3 loop spans 14 amino acids. CDR3 sequence (DNA): TGTGCCTGGAGTGTAGGACAGGGAGGGGAAAAACTGTTTTTT. This translates into CAWSVGQGGEKLFF.

The chain combines TRBV28 with TRBJ2-1; possibly TRBD2 for D (5 bases). This CDR3 is built from 16 residues. The germline CDR1 and CDR2 sequences are MDHEN and SYDVKM. V was shortened by 6 bases and J by 4 bases, with 19 bases between the two germline ends. The CDR3: CASRFSSGHLYNEQFF. Here the CDR3 DNA reads TGTGCCAGCAGGTTCTCCAGCGGTCACCTTTACAATGAGCAGTTCTTC.